A selection of T cell receptor beta chains follows, all from one sample in a study of chemoradiotherapy in HPV16-positive cancers. Data came from immunoSEQ multiplex PCR; TCRdb stores just in-frame clones and leaves some out. This table holds about 11,000 clones, 65% to 80% found once. Sample acquisition took place from a patient who underwent chemoradiotherapy. The receptors were gathered from a human donor with HPV-associated anogenital cancer. CDR3s include the opening cysteine and the closing phenylalanine or tryptophan. A D gene is named only where the DNA matches it firmly. Clone size is not always given. Where it is, it says once, few, many or a class for expanded clones.

>.|TRBJ2-3|TRBV11-2|TRBD2
TGTGCCAGCAGGAGTAGCGGGGGGCTTTCTAGCACAGATACGCAGTATTTT
CASRSSGGLSSTDTQYF
>.|TRBJ1-4|TRBV2|.
TGTGCCAGCAGTGAGGGTGAAAAACTGTTTTTT
CASSEGEKLFF
>once|TRBJ1-2|TRBV5-5|TRBD1
TGTGCCAGCAGCTTGACTTATGGGACAGGGTATGGCTACACCTTC
CASSLTYGTGYGYTF
>.|TRBJ1-2|TRBV2|.
TGTGCCAGCAGTGAAGGGGGAGATATCAACTATGGCTACACCTTC
CASSEGGDINYGYTF
>.|TRBJ2-3|TRBV10-1|.
TGCGCCAGCAGTACGGGGGGCTTAACAGATACGCAGTATTTT
CASSTGGLTDTQYF
>.|TRBJ2-6|TRBV5-1|.
TGCGCCAGCAGCTCACCCGCGGGAACTACAGGGACCTCTGGGGCCAACGTCCTGACTTTC
CASSSPAGTTGTSGANVLTF
>.|TRBJ2-1|TRBV5-5|.
TGTGCCAGCAGCTTGTTGACAGGAAGCTCCTACAATGAGCAGTTCTTC
CASSLLTGSSYNEQFF
>.|TRBJ1-5|TRBV19|.
TGTGCCAGTAGTATAGAGGCGGGTAGGATCAATCAGCCCCAGCATTTT
CASSIEAGRINQPQHF
>.|TRBJ2-2|TRBV27|.
TGTGCCAGCAGCCCCAGCTTGAGGACCCTCGGCCCCGGGGAGCTGTTTTTT
CASSPSLRTLGPGELFF
>.|TRBJ1-2|TRBV6-1|.
TGTGCCAGCAGGCGGGGGGACTATGGCTACACCTTC
CASRRGDYGYTF
>.|TRBJ1-1|TRBV7-3|.
TGTGCCAGCAGCATAGGCGTGAACACTGAAGCTTTCTTT
CASSIGVNTEAFF
>.|TRBJ2-2|TRBV28|TRBD2
TGTGCCAGCAAGGCGGGGGGGAAGACCGGGGAGCTGTTTTTT
CASKAGGKTGELFF
>.|TRBJ2-7|TRBV7-9|.
TGTGCCAGCAGCTTTGACCGGGACCGAGCCTACGAGCAGTACTTC
CASSFDRDRAYEQYF
>few|TRBJ1-1|TRBV19|.
TGTGCCAGTAGTATAGAAAAGACGGTGAACACTGAAGCTTTCTTT
CASSIEKTVNTEAFF
>.|TRBJ1-2|TRBV7-9|.
TGTGCCAGCAGGGCGGCAGGTAGAGGGAACTATGGCTACACCTTC
CASRAAGRGNYGYTF
>.|TRBJ1-3|TRBV28|TRBD1
TGTGCCAGCAGTACGGCCGGGACAGCGACGATTGTGACTGGAAACACCATATATTTT
CASSTAGTATIVTGNTIYF
>.|TRBJ2-5|TRBV7-9|TRBD2
TGTGCCAGCAGGCCCGGAGCGGGGGCAGAGACCCAGTACTTC
CASRPGAGAETQYF
>.|TRBJ2-7|TRBV7-3|.
TGTGCCAGCAGCTTAAACGGGTTTGACTACGAGCAGTACTTC
CASSLNGFDYEQYF